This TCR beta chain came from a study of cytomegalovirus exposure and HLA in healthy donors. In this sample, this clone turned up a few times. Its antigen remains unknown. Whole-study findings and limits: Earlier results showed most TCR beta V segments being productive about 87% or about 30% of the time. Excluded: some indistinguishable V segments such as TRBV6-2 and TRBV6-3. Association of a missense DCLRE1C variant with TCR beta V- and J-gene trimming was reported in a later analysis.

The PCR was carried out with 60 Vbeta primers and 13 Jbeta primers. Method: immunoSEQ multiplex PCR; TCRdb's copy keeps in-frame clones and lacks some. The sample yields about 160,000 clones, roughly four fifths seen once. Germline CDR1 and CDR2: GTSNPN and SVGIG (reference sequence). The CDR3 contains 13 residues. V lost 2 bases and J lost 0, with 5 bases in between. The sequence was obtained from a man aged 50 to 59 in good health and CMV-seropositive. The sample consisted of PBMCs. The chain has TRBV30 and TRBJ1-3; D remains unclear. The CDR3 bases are TGTGCCTGGAGTAGAGACTCTGGAAACACCATATATTTT. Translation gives CAWSRDSGNTIYF.